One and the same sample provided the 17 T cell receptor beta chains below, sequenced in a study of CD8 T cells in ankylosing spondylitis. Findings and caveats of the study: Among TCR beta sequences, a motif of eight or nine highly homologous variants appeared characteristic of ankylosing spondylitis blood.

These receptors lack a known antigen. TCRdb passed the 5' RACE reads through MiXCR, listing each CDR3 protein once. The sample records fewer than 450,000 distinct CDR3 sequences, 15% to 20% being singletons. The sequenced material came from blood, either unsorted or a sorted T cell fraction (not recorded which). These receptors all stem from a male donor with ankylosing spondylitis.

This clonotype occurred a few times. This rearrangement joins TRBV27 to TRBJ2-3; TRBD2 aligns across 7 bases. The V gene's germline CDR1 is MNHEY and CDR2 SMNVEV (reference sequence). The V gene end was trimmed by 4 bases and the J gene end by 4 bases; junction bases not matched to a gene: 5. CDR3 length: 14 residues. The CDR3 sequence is CASSSRGDSDTQYF. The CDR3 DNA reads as TGTGCCAGCAGTTCCCGGGGGGATTCAGATACGCAGTATTTT.

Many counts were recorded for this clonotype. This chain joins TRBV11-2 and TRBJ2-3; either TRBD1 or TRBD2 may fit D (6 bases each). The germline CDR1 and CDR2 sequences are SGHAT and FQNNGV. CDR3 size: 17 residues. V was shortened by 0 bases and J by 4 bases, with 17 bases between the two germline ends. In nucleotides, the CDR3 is TGTGCCAGCAGCTTAGACAGGGGAGGTTTGGGCCCAGATACGCAGTATTTT. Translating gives CASSLDRGGLGPDTQYF.

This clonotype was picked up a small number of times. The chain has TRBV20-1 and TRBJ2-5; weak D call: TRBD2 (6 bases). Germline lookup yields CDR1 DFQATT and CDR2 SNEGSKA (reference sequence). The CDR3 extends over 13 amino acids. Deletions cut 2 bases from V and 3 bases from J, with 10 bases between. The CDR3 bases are TGCAGTGCTAGAATCCGGGGGAAAGAGACCCAGTACTTC. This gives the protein CSARIRGKETQYF.

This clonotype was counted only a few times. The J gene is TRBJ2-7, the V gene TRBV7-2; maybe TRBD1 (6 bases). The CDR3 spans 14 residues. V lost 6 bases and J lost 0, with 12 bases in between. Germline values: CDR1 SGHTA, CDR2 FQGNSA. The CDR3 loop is CASRVTGFSYEQYF. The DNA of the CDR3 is TGTGCCAGCAGGGTAACAGGGTTCTCCTACGAGCAGTACTTC.

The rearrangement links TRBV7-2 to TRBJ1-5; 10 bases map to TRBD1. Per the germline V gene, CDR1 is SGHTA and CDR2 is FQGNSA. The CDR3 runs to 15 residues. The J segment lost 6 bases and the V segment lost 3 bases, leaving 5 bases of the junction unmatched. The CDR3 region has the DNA TGTGCCAGCAGCTTCGACGACAGGGGGCTTCAGCCCCAGCATTTT. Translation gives CASSFDDRGLQPQHF.

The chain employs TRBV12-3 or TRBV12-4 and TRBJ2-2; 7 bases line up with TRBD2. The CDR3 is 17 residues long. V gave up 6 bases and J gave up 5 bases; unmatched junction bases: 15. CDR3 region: CASSSPKTSTLTGELFF. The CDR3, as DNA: TGTGCCAGCAGCTCCCCCAAGACTAGCACCTTAACCGGGGAGCTGTTTTTT.

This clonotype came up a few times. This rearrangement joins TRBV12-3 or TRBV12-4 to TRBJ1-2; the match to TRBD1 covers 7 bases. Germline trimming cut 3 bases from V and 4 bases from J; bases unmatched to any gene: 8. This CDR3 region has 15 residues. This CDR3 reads CASSFRDRVGYGYTF. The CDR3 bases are TGTGCCAGCAGTTTCCGAGACAGGGTTGGCTATGGCTACACCTTC.

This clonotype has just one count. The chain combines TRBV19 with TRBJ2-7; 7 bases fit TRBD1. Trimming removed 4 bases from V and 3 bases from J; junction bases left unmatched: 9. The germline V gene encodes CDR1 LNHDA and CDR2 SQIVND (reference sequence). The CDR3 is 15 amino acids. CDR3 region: CASSTPGTVHYEQYF. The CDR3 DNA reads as TGTGCCAGTAGTACCCCCGGGACAGTCCACTACGAGCAGTACTTC.

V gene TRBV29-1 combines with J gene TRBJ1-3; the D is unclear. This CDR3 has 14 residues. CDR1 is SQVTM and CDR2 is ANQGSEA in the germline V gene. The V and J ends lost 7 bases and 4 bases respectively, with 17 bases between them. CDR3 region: CSATPVTGGNTIYF. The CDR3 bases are TGCAGCGCCACGCCAGTTACTGGAGGAAACACCATATATTTT.

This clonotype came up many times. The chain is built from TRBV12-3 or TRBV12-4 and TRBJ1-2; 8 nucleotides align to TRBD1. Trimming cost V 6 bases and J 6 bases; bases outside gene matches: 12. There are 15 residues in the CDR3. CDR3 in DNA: TGTGCCAGCAGCCGCCTCGGACAGGGACTTAATGGCTACACCTTC. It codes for CASSRLGQGLNGYTF.

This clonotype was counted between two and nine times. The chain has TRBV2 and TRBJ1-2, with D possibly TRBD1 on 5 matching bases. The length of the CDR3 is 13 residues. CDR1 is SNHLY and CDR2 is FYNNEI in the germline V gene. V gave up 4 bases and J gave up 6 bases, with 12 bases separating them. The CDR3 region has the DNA TGTGCCAGCAGTGCCGCCAGGGTGGATGGCTACACCTTC. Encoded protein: CASSAARVDGYTF.

DNA of the CDR3: TGCGCCAGCAGCCCTGAGACTAGCGGGAGGGCCACAGATACGCAGTATTTT. Translation gives CASSPETSGRATDTQYF. The chain carries TRBV5-1 and TRBJ2-3; 14 bases map to TRBD2. There are 17 residues in the CDR3. The germline V gene has CDR1 SGHRS and CDR2 YFSETQ. V shed 4 bases, J shed 2 bases, and the junction held 6 bases outside the gene matches. Together with reference TRBV5-1 and TRBJ2-3, the CDR3 gives the full variable domain: KAGVTQTPRYLIKTRGQQVTLSCSPISGHRSVSWYQQTPGQGLQFLFEYFSETQRNKGNFPGRFSGRQFSNSRSEMNVSTLELGDSALYLCASSPETSGRATDTQYFGPGTRLTVL.

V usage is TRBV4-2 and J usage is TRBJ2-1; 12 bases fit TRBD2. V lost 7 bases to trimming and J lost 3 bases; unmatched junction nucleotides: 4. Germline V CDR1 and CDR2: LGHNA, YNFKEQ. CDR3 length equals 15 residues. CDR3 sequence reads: CASKAGLAGYNEQFF. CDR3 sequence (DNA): TGTGCCAGCAAAGCGGGACTAGCGGGCTACAATGAGCAGTTCTTC.

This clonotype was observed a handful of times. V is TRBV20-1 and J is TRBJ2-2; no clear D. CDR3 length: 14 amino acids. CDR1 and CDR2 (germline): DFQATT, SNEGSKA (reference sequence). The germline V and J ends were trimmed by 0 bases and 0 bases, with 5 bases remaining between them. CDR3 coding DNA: TGCAGTGCTAGAGATCCAACGAACACCGGGGAGCTGTTTTTT. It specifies CSARDPTNTGELFF.

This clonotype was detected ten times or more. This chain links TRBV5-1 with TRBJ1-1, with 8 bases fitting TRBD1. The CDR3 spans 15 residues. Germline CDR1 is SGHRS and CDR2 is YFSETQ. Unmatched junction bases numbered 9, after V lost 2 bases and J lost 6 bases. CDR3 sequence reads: CASSFSDRENSEAFF. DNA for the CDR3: TGCGCCAGCAGCTTCTCGGACAGGGAGAATTCTGAAGCTTTCTTT.

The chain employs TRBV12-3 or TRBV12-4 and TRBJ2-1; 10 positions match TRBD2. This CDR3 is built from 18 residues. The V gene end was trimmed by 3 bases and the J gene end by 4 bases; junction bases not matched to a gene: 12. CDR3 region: CASSFGLAGDPDYNEQFF. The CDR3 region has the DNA TGTGCCAGCAGTTTTGGGCTAGCGGGAGACCCTGATTACAATGAGCAGTTCTTC.

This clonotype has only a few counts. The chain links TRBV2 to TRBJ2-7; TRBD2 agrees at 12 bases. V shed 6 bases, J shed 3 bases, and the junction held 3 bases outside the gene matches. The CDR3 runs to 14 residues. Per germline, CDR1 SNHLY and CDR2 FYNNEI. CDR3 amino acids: CASSPLAGGYEQYF. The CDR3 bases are TGTGCCAGCAGCCCACTAGCGGGGGGCTACGAGCAGTACTTC. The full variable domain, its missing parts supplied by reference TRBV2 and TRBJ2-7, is EPEVTQTPSHQVTQMGQEVILRCVPISNHLYFYWYRQILGQKVEFLVSFYNNEISEKSEIFDDQFSVERPDGSNFTLKIRSTKLEDSAMYFCASSPLAGGYEQYFGPGTRLTVT.